This passage covers 12 T cell receptor beta chains from one sample sequenced in a study of cytomegalovirus exposure and HLA in healthy donors (TCRdb year 2017). The library came from the immunoSEQ multiplex PCR assay. For the multiplex PCR, a mixture combining 60 forward primers for TCR Vbeta segments and 13 reverse primers for TCR Jbeta segments was used. The immuneACCESS repertoire file appears here via TCRdb, limited to in-frame rearrangements. These files lack a portion of the clones; in checked studies, under half of the deficit traces to unresolved V genes, and the cause of the others is not known. For this sample there are approximately 140,000 clones; more than 60% appear just once. The ten largest clones take up under 2% of the sample. Material for sequencing was PBMCs. The receptors were gathered from a female donor in good health and CMV-seronegative.

The chain links TRBV28 to TRBJ1-6, with 7 positions matching TRBD1. The CDR3 extends over 16 amino acids. CDR1 MDHEN and CDR2 SYDVKM come from the germline V gene. The V and J ends lost 5 bases and 4 bases, in that order; junction bases with no gene match: 8. The CDR3 loop reads CASSPGGQEYNSPLHF. The CDR3 DNA follows: TGTGCCAGCAGTCCAGGCGGACAGGAGTATAATTCACCCCTCCACTTT.

This sequence joins TRBV7-3 and TRBJ2-2; D gene uncertain. Germline CDR1 SGHTA, CDR2 FQGTGA. V was pared by 2 bases and J by 2 bases, with 6 bases between. The CDR3 is 14 residues long. This CDR3 is CASSLSYNTGELFF. DNA for the CDR3: TGTGCCAGCAGCTTATCCTACAACACCGGGGAGCTGTTTTTT.

This clone was recorded a few times. The chain is built from TRBV9 and TRBJ2-1; 9 positions match TRBD1. After removal of 4 bases from V and 0 bases from J, the junction contained 2 bases not matched to a gene. The CDR3 sequence is 15 residues long. Germline CDR1 and CDR2: SGDLS and YYNGEE. CDR3 DNA sequence: TGTGCCAGCAGCCGGACAGGGGTCTCCTACAATGAGCAGTTCTTC. The encoded protein is CASSRTGVSYNEQFF.

This clone was seen more than once but under ten times. The rearrangement uses TRBV6-5 and TRBJ1-2; 9 nucleotides agree with TRBD1. With V trimmed by 5 bases and J by 6 bases, 4 bases remained unmatched. The CDR3 has 13 residues. CDR1 is MNHEY and CDR2 is SVGAGI in the germline V gene. The CDR3 DNA sequence: TGTGCCAGCAGTGACAGGGGGAGGGATGGCTACACCTTC. This translates into CASSDRGRDGYTF.

The chain links TRBV9 to TRBJ1-5, with no clear D. CDR3 length: 15 residues. V was cut by 0 bases and J by 4 bases, with 11 bases left in between. Per the germline V gene, CDR1 is SGDLS and CDR2 is YYNGEE. This chain's CDR3 is CASSVESTINQPQHF. CDR3 nucleotides: TGTGCCAGCAGCGTAGAGTCCACAATTAATCAGCCCCAGCATTTT.

In its sample, this clone was seen once. This chain joins TRBV29-1 and TRBJ2-5; 11 bases align to TRBD2. The last part of the DNA fits TRBJ2-7 better; the J call may be wrong. Per the germline V gene, CDR1 is SQVTM and CDR2 is ANQGSEA. The length of the CDR3 is 19 residues. CDR3: CSVVPLGLAGGLSLGEQYF. The CDR3 nucleotides read TGCAGCGTTGTTCCACTAGGGCTAGCGGGAGGTTTAAGTTTGGGCGAGCAGTACTTC.

The chain combines TRBV2 with TRBJ2-1; 8 bases map to TRBD2. CDR1 is SNHLY and CDR2 is FYNNEI in the germline V gene. The CDR3 loop spans 17 amino acids. V lost 6 bases and J lost 5; bases outside the gene matches: 15. The chain's CDR3 is CASRSRGGLSTNNEQFF. For the CDR3, the DNA is TGTGCCAGCAGATCCCGGGGGGGGCTTAGCACTAACAATGAGCAGTTCTTC.

The V and J genes are TRBV5-1 and TRBJ1-4, with D unclear. The V end lost 5 bases, the J end lost 8 bases, and 16 bases lay between the germline ends. Per germline, CDR1 SGHRS and CDR2 YFSETQ. The CDR3 has 14 residues. The CDR3 spells CASRLDREGEKLFF. CDR3 coding DNA: TGCGCCAGCAGACTGGACCGGGAAGGCGAAAAACTGTTTTTT.

The chain uses TRBV7-9 and TRBJ1-1; 7 positions match TRBD1. The V gene's germline CDR1 is SEHNR and CDR2 FQNEAQ (reference sequence). With V trimmed by 3 bases and J by 1 base, 11 bases remained unmatched. The CDR3 is 17 residues long. Written as DNA, the CDR3 is TGTGCCAGCAGCTTTCCCCCGGACAGGCCCTCGAACACTGAAGCTTTCTTT. It codes for CASSFPPDRPSNTEAFF.

This chain joins TRBV15 and TRBJ1-1, with TRBD1 matching 10 bases. Germline V lookup: CDR1 LNHNV, CDR2 YYDKDF (reference sequence). V was pared by 3 bases and J by 3 bases, with 4 bases of the junction left unmatched. This CDR3 is built from 15 residues. DNA for the CDR3: TGTGCCACCAGCAGGGGGACAGGGGATGACACTGAAGCTTTCTTT. Residues: CATSRGTGDDTEAFF.

The chain employs TRBV27 and TRBJ2-3; 7 bases are shared with TRBD2. The V segment lost 5 bases and the J segment 2 bases; nucleotides outside the gene matches: 4. The germline V gene encodes CDR1 MNHEY and CDR2 SMNVEV (reference sequence). The CDR3 totals 14 residues. CDR3 sequence (DNA): TGTGCCAGCAGTAACGCGGGAGACACAGATACGCAGTATTTT. It is translated as CASSNAGDTDTQYF.

The J gene is TRBJ1-5, the V gene TRBV14; 8 bases line up with TRBD1. This CDR3 comprises 15 residues. CDR1 is SGHDN, CDR2 FVKESK, per germline. V lost 4 bases and J lost 4; bases outside the gene matches: 6. For the CDR3, the DNA is TGTGCCAGCAGCCCTTGGACAGGGAGGAATCAGCCCCAGCATTTT. Its translation is CASSPWTGRNQPQHF.